What follows are 22 T cell receptor beta chains derived from one specimen sequenced in a study of shared clonotypes between healthy human individuals. This table comes from immunoSEQ multiplex PCR, and its TCRdb copy is limited to in-frame clones, with some not included. The sample gives millions of clones, roughly 95% of which show up once; 0.85% to 1.2% is in the top ten. In the naive CD8 group, cells lacked CD45RO and were positively selected for CCR7, so terminally differentiated effector memory CD45RA+ cells were left out. Sample: naive CD8+ T cells sorted from blood. All receptors derive from a man aged 18 to 30 in good health.

The J gene is TRBJ2-1, the V gene TRBV5-6, with D possibly matching TRBD2 (6 bases). With 4 bases removed from V and 2 bases from J, the gap between germline ends came to 16 bases. This CDR3 has 16 amino acids. Germline CDR1 and CDR2: SGHDT and YYEEEE. CDR3 sequence: CASSLYIGGPYNEQFF. In DNA form, the CDR3 reads TGTGCCAGCAGCCTCTATATCGGGGGTCCCTACAATGAGCAGTTCTTC.

The chain carries TRBV7-9 and TRBJ2-5; a possible D gene is TRBD1 (5 bases). Germline CDR1 SEHNR, CDR2 FQNEAQ (reference sequence). V lost 3 bases and J lost 2, with 10 bases in between. The CDR3 is made up of 14 amino acids. The CDR3 nucleotides are TGTGCCAGCAGCTTCGTGACAGCACAAGAGACCCAGTACTTC. Amino acid sequence: CASSFVTAQETQYF.

V gene TRBV9 combines with J gene TRBJ1-4; the D is unclear. Trimming stripped 6 bases from V and 4 bases from J, with 13 bases between. In germline, CDR1 is SGDLS, CDR2 YYNGEE. This CDR3 contains 14 residues. This CDR3 is CASTPGDFNEKLFF. The CDR3 bases are TGTGCCAGCACCCCGGGAGATTTTAATGAAAAACTGTTTTTT.

V usage is TRBV7-9 and J usage is TRBJ2-3; 10 bases line up with TRBD2. CDR1 and CDR2 from the germline V gene are SEHNR and FQNEAQ (reference sequence). There are 16 residues in the CDR3. After removal of 3 bases from V and 6 bases from J, the junction contained 9 bases not matched to a gene. The chain's CDR3 is CASSFSLAGEQDTQYF. The CDR3 DNA reads as TGTGCCAGCAGCTTCAGTCTAGCGGGAGAGCAGGATACGCAGTATTTT.

This clone was counted between two and nine times. At one end the junction does not follow the germline gene, possibly because of a read error. This sequence joins TRBV30 and TRBJ1-1; 12 bases line up with TRBD1. The CDR3 is made up of 14 amino acids. Germline values: CDR1 GTSNPN, CDR2 SVGIG (reference sequence). The CDR3 loop is CAWSVDRRGQGAAF. CDR3 in DNA: TGTGCCTGGAGTGTAGACAGAAGGGGACAGGGGGCGGCCTTT.

The V gene is TRBV10-1, the J gene TRBJ2-2; 7 positions match TRBD2. The CDR3 covers 13 residues. V lost 4 bases to trimming and J lost 6 bases; unmatched junction nucleotides: 2. Germline lookup yields CDR1 WNHNN and CDR2 SYGVQD (reference sequence). CDR3 amino acids: CASSGGRSGELFF. DNA for the CDR3: TGCGCCAGCAGTGGCGGGAGATCCGGGGAGCTGTTTTTT.

The chain uses TRBV6-1 and TRBJ1-5; TRBD1 is a possible D gene (6 bases). The CDR3 covers 15 residues. Trimming shortened V by 1 base and J by 4 bases, and 11 bases separated the two germline ends. Looked up from germline, CDR1 is MNHNS and CDR2 is SASEGT. The CDR3 coding sequence is TGTGCCAGCAGTGAAGGAACAGGGAGAAATCAGCCCCAGCATTTT. Its protein product is CASSEGTGRNQPQHF.

The rearrangement links TRBV5-4 to TRBJ2-1; D unresolved. This CDR3 comprises 15 residues. Trimming took off 2 bases at V and 2 bases at J, with 11 bases between the two ends. The germline gives CDR1 SGHNT, CDR2 YYREEE (reference sequence). The CDR3 reads CASSFLGGTYNEQFF. The CDR3 DNA sequence: TGTGCCAGCAGCTTTCTGGGCGGAACCTACAATGAGCAGTTCTTC.

J is TRBJ2-3 and V is TRBV2; D may be TRBD2 (5 bases). The CDR3 consists of 16 residues. Germline V lookup: CDR1 SNHLY, CDR2 FYNNEI. V was trimmed by 6 bases and J by 3 bases, leaving 19 bases between them. The CDR3 nucleotides are TGTGCCAGCAGCTCGGGAAGCCCTTTACCTACAGATACGCAGTATTTT. Residues: CASSSGSPLPTDTQYF.

The chain couples TRBV7-6 to TRBJ1-1; 7 nucleotides agree with TRBD1. V shed 5 bases and J 8 bases; nucleotides not matched to a gene: 11. The length of the CDR3 is 14 residues. Germline CDR1 is SGHVS and CDR2 is FNYEAQ. This chain's CDR3 is CASSDRARGQEAFF. DNA of the CDR3: TGTGCCAGCAGCGACAGGGCAAGGGGACAAGAAGCTTTCTTT.

CDR3 sequence reads: CASSQGEDYEQYF. For the CDR3, the DNA is TGCGCCAGCAGCCAAGGTGAGGACTACGAGCAGTACTTC. This rearrangement joins TRBV4-1 to TRBJ2-5; no reliable D call. The J call may not be correct, given that the DNA end is closer to TRBJ2-7. The CDR3 covers 13 residues. Germline V gene data show CDR1 as MGHRA and CDR2 as YSYEKL.

CDR3: CASSDFTGDEVETQYF. CDR3 coding DNA: TGTGCCAGCAGTGATTTTACCGGGGATGAGGTCGAGACCCAGTACTTC. This rearrangement joins TRBV25-1 to TRBJ2-5, with D maybe TRBD2 (5 bases). This CDR3 comprises 16 residues. The ends were cut back, 3 bases at V and 5 bases at J, with 19 bases in the middle. Germline CDR1 and CDR2: MGHDK and SYGVNS.

The chain carries TRBV7-2 and TRBJ2-1, with 7 nucleotides matching TRBD1. The V gene end was trimmed by 1 base and the J gene end by 1 base; junction bases not matched to a gene: 1. Germline assignment: CDR1 SGHTA and CDR2 FQGNSA. The CDR3 loop spans 15 amino acids. CDR3 residues: CASSLEGASYNEQFF. The CDR3 bases are TGTGCCAGCAGCTTAGAGGGGGCATCCTACAATGAGCAGTTCTTC.

This chain links TRBV28 with TRBJ1-2; 9 nucleotides align to TRBD1. The J segment lost 0 bases and the V segment lost 4 bases, leaving 3 bases of the junction unmatched. From germline, CDR1 is MDHEN and CDR2 SYDVKM. The CDR3 length is 15 residues. The CDR3 spells CASSWTGAPNYGYTF. The CDR3 DNA follows: TGTGCCAGCAGTTGGACAGGGGCTCCTAACTATGGCTACACCTTC.

The V gene is TRBV6-5, the J gene TRBJ2-2; no reliable D call. Trimming cost V 2 bases and J 1 base, with 5 bases left between them. From germline, CDR1 is MNHEY and CDR2 SVGAGI. The CDR3 is 14 residues long. The CDR3 is CASSYNLNTGELFF. The DNA for the CDR3 is TGTGCCAGCAGTTACAACTTGAACACCGGGGAGCTGTTTTTT.

The genes are TRBV9 and TRBJ2-7, with TRBD2 matching 8 bases. The germline V gene encodes CDR1 SGDLS and CDR2 YYNGEE. Germline trimming cut 1 base from V and 6 bases from J; bases unmatched to any gene: 3. CDR3 length equals 13 residues. The CDR3 DNA reads TGTGCCAGCAGCGTAACTAGCGGCGGCGAGCAGTACTTC. Translating it yields CASSVTSGGEQYF. The full variable domain, in which reference TRBV9 and TRBJ2-7 provide the parts outside the CDR3, is DSGVTQTPKHLITATGQRVTLRCSPRSGDLSVYWYQQSLDQGLQFLIQYYNGEERAKGNILERFSAQQFPDLHSELNLSSLELGDSALYFCASSVTSGGEQYFGPGTRLTVT.

The rearrangement joins TRBV7-8 to TRBJ2-3, with D possibly matching TRBD2 (5 bases). Germline assignment: CDR1 SGHVS and CDR2 FQNEAQ. Trimming cost V 7 bases and J 2 bases, with 16 bases left between them. The CDR3 has 15 residues. The CDR3 reads CASTSIGGLTDTQYF. CDR3 DNA: TGTGCCAGCACCAGCATAGGAGGCCTCACAGATACGCAGTATTTT.

The chain has TRBV7-9 and TRBJ2-1; TRBD2 matches 7 bases. Germline lookup yields CDR1 SEHNR and CDR2 FQNEAQ (reference sequence). V lost 1 base to trimming and J lost 0 bases; unmatched junction nucleotides: 6. The CDR3 covers 17 residues. This chain's CDR3 is CASSLGPAGSSYNEQFF. CDR3 bases: TGTGCCAGCAGCTTAGGTCCAGCGGGAAGCTCCTACAATGAGCAGTTCTTC.

V is TRBV2 and J is TRBJ1-4; D gene unclear. The CDR3 consists of 14 residues. Germline assignment: CDR1 SNHLY and CDR2 FYNNEI. The V end lost 3 bases, the J end lost 8 bases, and 13 bases lay between the germline ends. Written as DNA, the CDR3 is TGTGCCAGCAGTGACTGGGGAGTAGGGGAAAAACTGTTTTTT. Its translation is CASSDWGVGEKLFF.

The chain employs TRBV5-6 and TRBJ1-5; TRBD1 aligns across 9 bases. The CDR3 is made up of 14 amino acids. Germline CDR1 SGHDT, CDR2 YYEEEE. Germline trimming cut 3 bases from V and 6 bases from J; bases unmatched to any gene: 4. In DNA form, the CDR3 reads TGTGCCAGCAGCTCCGGGACAGGGCTTCAGCCCCAGCATTTT. Its translation is CASSSGTGLQPQHF.

The chain recombines TRBV9 with TRBJ2-2; D tentatively reads TRBD1 or TRBD2 (5 bases each). This CDR3 is 14 amino acids long. V was cut by 4 bases and J by 7 bases, with 14 bases left in between. Germline V gene sequence: CDR1 SGDLS, CDR2 YYNGEE. The CDR3 coding sequence is TGTGCCAGCAGCCGGGACGTATTGTACGGGGAGCTGTTTTTT. It specifies CASSRDVLYGELFF.

The chain carries TRBV19 and TRBJ2-2, with unresolved D. Germline loops: CDR1 LNHDA, CDR2 SQIVND (reference sequence). This CDR3 contains 14 residues. V was cut by 2 bases and J by 0 bases, with 4 bases left in between. In nucleotides, the CDR3 is TGTGCCAGTAGTATATGGTCGAACACCGGGGAGCTGTTTTTT. This gives the protein CASSIWSNTGELFF.